This TCR beta chain was profiled in a study of vaccination effects on CD4 cells after COVID-19. Study background: Sampling of a couple of convalescent patients took place 16 days and one week prior to vaccination. Study-wide points: New vaccine-induced clones made up most post-vaccine spike-reactive clones in convalescents. Late in the post-vaccination period, infection-induced and vaccine-induced clones underwent marked clonal contraction.

Using immunoSEQ multiplex PCR, the repertoire was profiled, and TCRdb retains in-frame clones only, with some absent. This table holds roughly 24,000 clones, around 76% found once. With regard to this clone: Its antigen is still unknown.

Pools of viral peptides were used by the ViraFEST assay to expand antigen-specific CD4+ T cells ahead of sequencing. Following a roughly 9-day culture, CD4+ T cells were purified. PCR confirmed that the person was infected with SARS-CoV-2 between March and December 2020. Each culture well received a few million PBMC. These cells were then cultured in IMDM with 7.5 to 10 IU/ml IL-2 and around 9.6 ug/ml peptides. The CDR3 spans 15 residues. Trimming shortened V by 2 bases and J by 0 bases, and 6 bases separated the two germline ends. Germline CDR1 and CDR2: SGHNT and YYREEE (reference sequence). The material sequenced was CD4+ T cells from PBMCs cultured with SARS-CoV-2 spike peptides, taken before COVID-19 vaccination. This chain connects TRBV5-4 to TRBJ1-6; D ambiguous. The TCR sequence derives from a human donor who had a prior SARS-CoV-2 infection. The CDR3 spells CASSFTSSYNSPLHF. CDR3 nucleotides: TGTGCCAGCAGCTTCACGAGCTCCTATAATTCACCCCTCCACTTT.